Detailed here is one T cell receptor beta chain. No antigen is known for it. V gave up 0 bases and J gave up 1 base, with 4 bases separating them. The CDR3 is 13 amino acids. Germline V gene sequence: CDR1 GTSNPN, CDR2 SVGIG (reference sequence). TCRdb re-called the 5' RACE reads through MiXCR, storing one row per CDR3 protein. The sample includes 550,000 to 600,000 distinct CDR3 sequences, roughly 22% of them seen just once. This sample is drawn from a study of T-cell memory formation after mild COVID-19. The overall study: Clusters were largely donor specific.

Whole-study findings and limits: Clones which contracted sat mainly in CM and EM if CD4+, and in EMRA if CD8+.

This receptor was obtained from an adult woman who had mild COVID-19 (a few samples of this study predate the infection). Cell type and time point are not known. This sequence joins TRBV30 and TRBJ2-1, with unresolved D. The sample consisted of PBMCs or a T cell subset sorted from them (not recorded which). The CDR3 sequence: CAWSVQSYNEQFF. The DNA for the CDR3 is TGTGCCTGGAGTGTACAATCCTACAATGAGCAGTTCTTC. Complete variable domain (other parts from reference TRBV30 and TRBJ2-1): SQTIHQWPATLVQPVGSPLSLECTVEGTSNPNLYWYRQAAGRGLQLLFYSVGIGQISSEVPQNLSASRPQDRQFILSSKKLLLSDSGFYLCAWSVQSYNEQFFGPGTRLTVL.